The clone carrying this T cell receptor (beta chain) was seen many times. The target antigen is unknown. From the 5' RACE reads, TCRdb called clonotypes with MiXCR, one entry per CDR3 protein. The table shows fewer than 45,000 distinct CDR3 sequences, with almost 7% occurring only once. The data belong to a study of spatial heterogeneity in lung cancer. Findings of the study overall: At resection, ubiquitous expanded tumor TCRs appeared in blood more than at follow-up.

With 3 bases clipped from V and 2 bases from J, the junction kept 3 bases outside the gene matches. This CDR3 has 17 residues. The germline V gene encodes CDR1 SGHRS and CDR2 YFSETQ. Time point in this sample: sample taken at primary tumor resection. This TCR derives from a female donor with early-stage non-small cell lung cancer. The sequencing here drew on PBMCs, taken at surgery. The chain joins TRBV5-1 to TRBJ2-3; 16 bases line up with TRBD2. The DNA of the CDR3 is TGCGCCAGCAGCTCTGGGACTAGCGGGGGGGCCACAGATACGCAGTATTTT. Translation gives CASSSGTSGGATDTQYF.